This T cell receptor beta chain was captured in a study of T cells expressing NK-cell markers. The wider study: Source material for TCR beta repertoires consisted of sorted CD3+CD56+NKG2C+, CD3+CD56+NKG2C- and CD3+CD56-NKG2C+ T cells.

Reanalyzing the 5' RACE reads, TCRdb keeps one entry per CDR3 protein, without DNA. Here the sample table reports roughly 180,000 distinct CDR3 sequences. The receptor's source is a woman aged 18 to 75 in good health. Sequences were obtained from blood T cells: a sorted CD56 or NKG2C T cell subset, CD4+ or CD8+ T cells, or bulk PBMC T cells (not recorded which).

CDR3 loop: CASTVDGEQFF. This chain joins TRBV2 and TRBJ2-1. Germline CDR1 is SNHLY and CDR2 is FYNNEI. The CDR3 sequence is 11 residues long.